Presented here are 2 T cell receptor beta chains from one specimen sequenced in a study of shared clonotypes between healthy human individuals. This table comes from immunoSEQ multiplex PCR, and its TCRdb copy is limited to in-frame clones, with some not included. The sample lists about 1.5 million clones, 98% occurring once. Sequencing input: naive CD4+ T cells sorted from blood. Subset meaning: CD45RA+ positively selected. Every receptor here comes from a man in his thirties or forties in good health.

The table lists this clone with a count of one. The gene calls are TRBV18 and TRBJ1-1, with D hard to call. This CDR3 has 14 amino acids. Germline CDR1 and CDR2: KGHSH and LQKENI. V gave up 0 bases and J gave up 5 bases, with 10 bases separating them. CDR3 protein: CASSPPTAYTEAFF. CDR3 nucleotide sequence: TGTGCCAGCTCACCACCGACGGCCTATACTGAAGCTTTCTTT. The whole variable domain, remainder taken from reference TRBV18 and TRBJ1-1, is NAGVMQNPRHLVRRRGQEARLRCSPMKGHSHVYWYRQLPEEGLKFMVYLQKENIIDESGMPKERFSAEFPKEGPSILRIQQVVRGDSAAYFCASSPPTAYTEAFFGQGTRLTVV.

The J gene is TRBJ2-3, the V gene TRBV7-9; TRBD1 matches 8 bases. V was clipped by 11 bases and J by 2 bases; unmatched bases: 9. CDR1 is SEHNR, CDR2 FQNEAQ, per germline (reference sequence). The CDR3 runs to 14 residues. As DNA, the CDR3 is TGTGCCGGGTCAGGGGGCCAGCCCACAGATACGCAGTATTTT. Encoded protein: CAGSGGQPTDTQYF.